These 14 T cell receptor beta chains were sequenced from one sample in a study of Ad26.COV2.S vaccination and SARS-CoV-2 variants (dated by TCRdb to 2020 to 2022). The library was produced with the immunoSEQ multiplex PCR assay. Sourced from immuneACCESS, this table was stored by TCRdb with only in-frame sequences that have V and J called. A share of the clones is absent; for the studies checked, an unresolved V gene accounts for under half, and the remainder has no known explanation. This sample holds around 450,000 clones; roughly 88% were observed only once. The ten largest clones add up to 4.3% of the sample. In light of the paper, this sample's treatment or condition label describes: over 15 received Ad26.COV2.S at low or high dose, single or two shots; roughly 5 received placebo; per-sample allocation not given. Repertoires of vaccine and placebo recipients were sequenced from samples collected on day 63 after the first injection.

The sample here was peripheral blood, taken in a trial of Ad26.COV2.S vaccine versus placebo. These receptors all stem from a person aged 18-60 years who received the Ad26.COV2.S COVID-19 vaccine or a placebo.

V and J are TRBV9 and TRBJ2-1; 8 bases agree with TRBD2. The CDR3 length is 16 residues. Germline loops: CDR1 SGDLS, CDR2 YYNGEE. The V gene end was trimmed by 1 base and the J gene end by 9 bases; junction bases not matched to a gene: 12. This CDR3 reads CASSVPGGGQQGEQFF. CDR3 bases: TGTGCCAGCAGCGTACCGGGAGGGGGACAACAAGGTGAGCAGTTCTTC.

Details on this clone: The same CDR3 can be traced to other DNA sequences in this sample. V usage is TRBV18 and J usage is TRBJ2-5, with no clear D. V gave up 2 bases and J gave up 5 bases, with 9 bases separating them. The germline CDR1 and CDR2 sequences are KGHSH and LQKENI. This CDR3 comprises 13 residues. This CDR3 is CASSPLVGETQYF. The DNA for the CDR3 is TGTGCCAGCTCACCATTGGTGGGGGAGACCCAGTACTTC.

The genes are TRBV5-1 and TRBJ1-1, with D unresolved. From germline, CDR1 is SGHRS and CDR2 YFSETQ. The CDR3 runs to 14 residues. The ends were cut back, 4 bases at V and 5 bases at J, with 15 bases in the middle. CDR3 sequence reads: CASSPMEGWTEAFF. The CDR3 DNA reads TGCGCCAGCAGCCCTATGGAGGGTTGGACTGAAGCTTTCTTT.

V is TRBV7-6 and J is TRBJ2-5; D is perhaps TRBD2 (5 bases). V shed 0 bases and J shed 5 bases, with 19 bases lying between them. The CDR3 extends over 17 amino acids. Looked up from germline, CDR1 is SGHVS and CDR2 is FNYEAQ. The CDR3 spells CASSLAPGLRPRETQYF. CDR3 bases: TGTGCCAGCAGCTTAGCCCCGGGATTGAGGCCACGTGAGACCCAGTACTTC.

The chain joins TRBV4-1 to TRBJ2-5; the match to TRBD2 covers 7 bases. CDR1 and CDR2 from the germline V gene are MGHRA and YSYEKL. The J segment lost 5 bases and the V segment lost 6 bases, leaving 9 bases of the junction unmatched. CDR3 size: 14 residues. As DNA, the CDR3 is TGCGCCAGCAGTAGGGACTACTTCCCGGAGACCCAGTACTTC. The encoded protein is CASSRDYFPETQYF.

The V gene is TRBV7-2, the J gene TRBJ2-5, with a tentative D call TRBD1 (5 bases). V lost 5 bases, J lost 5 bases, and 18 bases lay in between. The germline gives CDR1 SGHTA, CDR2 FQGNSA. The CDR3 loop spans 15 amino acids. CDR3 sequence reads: CASSQTDSLGETQYF. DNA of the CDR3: TGTGCCAGCAGCCAGACCGACAGCCTCGGGGAGACCCAGTACTTC.

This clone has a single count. The chain's CDR3 is CASSPGNRGTDTQYF. CDR3 nucleotides: TGTGCCAGCTCACCCGGTAACAGGGGTACAGATACGCAGTATTTT. This chain uses TRBV18 with TRBJ2-3; 7 nucleotides match TRBD1. V gave up 3 bases and J gave up 3 bases; unmatched junction bases: 6. This CDR3 has 15 amino acids. Germline values: CDR1 KGHSH, CDR2 LQKENI.

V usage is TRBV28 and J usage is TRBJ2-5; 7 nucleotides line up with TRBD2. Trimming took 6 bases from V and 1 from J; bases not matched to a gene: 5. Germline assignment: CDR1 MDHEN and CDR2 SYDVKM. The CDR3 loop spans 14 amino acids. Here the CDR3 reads CASRPPSGQETQYF. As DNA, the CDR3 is TGTGCCAGCAGGCCACCTAGCGGCCAAGAGACCCAGTACTTC.

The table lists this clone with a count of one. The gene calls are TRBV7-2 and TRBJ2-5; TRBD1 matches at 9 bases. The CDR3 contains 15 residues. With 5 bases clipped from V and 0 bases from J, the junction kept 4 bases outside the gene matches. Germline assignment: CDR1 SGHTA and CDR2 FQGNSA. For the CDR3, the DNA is TGTGCCAGCAGCGGACAGGGGCGAAACCAAGAGACCCAGTACTTC. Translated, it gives CASSGQGRNQETQYF.

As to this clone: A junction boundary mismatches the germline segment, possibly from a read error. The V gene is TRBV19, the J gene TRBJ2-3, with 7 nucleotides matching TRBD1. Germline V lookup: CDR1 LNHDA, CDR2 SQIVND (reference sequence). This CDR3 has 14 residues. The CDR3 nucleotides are TGTGCCAGTAGTATACGGGACAGCACATATACGCAGTATTTT. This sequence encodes CASSIRDSTYTQYF.

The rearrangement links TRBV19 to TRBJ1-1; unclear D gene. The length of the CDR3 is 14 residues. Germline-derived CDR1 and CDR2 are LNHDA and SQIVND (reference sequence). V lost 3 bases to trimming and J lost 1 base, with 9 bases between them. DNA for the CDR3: TGTGCCAGTAGTATCGGCAGGACGAACACTGAAGCTTTCTTT. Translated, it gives CASSIGRTNTEAFF.

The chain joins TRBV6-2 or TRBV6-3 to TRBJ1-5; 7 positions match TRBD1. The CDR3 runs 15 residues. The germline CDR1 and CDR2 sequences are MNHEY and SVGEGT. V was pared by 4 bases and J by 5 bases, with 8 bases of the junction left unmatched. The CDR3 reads CASSLWQGDYQPQHF. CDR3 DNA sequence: TGTGCCAGCAGTTTATGGCAGGGGGACTATCAGCCCCAGCATTTT.

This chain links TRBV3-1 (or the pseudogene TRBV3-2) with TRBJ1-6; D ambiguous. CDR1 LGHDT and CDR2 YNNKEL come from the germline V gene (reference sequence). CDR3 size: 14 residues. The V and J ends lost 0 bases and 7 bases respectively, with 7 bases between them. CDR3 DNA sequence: TGTGCCAGCAGCCAAGAAATAGGGAATTCACCCCTCCACTTT. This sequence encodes CASSQEIGNSPLHF.

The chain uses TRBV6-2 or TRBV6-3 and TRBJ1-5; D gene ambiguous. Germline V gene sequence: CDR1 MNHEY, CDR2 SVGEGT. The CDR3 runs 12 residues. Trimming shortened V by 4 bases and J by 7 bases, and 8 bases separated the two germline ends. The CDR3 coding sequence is TGTGCCAGCAGTTCCTATATGCAGCCCCAGCATTTT. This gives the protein CASSSYMQPQHF.